The entry below gives a single T cell receptor (beta chain) sequence along with its context. The data derive from a study of cytomegalovirus exposure and HLA in healthy donors. PCR employed 60 Vbeta and 13 Jbeta primers. The repertoire was sequenced with immunoSEQ multiplex PCR; TCRdb's copy has only in-frame clones and lacks some. The sample contains about 180,000 clones, around 80% of which appear only once. Per the germline V gene, CDR1 is SGHDT and CDR2 is YYEEEE. After removal of 5 bases from V and 6 bases from J, the junction contained 5 bases not matched to a gene. CDR3 length: 14 amino acids. The specimen was PBMCs. V is TRBV5-6 and J is TRBJ2-2; TRBD1 agrees at 9 bases. The TCR was taken from a man between 18 and 35 years old in good health and CMV-seronegative. DNA for the CDR3: TGTGCCAGCAGGGGGGACAGGGTACCCGGGGAGCTGTTTTTT. Amino acids: CASRGDRVPGELFF.